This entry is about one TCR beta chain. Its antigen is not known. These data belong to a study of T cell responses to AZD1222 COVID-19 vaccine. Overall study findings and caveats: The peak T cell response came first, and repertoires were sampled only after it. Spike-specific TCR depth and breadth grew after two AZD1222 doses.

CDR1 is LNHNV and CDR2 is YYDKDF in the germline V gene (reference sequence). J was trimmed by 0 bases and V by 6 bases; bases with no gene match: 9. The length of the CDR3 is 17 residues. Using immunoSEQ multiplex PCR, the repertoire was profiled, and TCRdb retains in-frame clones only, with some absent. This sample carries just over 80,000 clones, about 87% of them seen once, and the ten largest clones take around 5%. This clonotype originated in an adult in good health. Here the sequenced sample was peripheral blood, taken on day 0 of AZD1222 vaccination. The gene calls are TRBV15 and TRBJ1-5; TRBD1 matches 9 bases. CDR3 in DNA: TGTGCCACCAGTAAGACCGGGACAGGGTTTAGCAATCAGCCCCAGCATTTT. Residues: CATSKTGTGFSNQPQHF.